This T cell receptor (beta chain) was sequenced for a study of blood T cell repertoires in COVID-19. Across under 25 US areas, participants ranged in age from roughly 18 to 95 years. Recovery meant two consecutive negative NP/OP PCR tests, professional clearance, or resolved symptoms. From germline, CDR1 is MDHEN and CDR2 SYDVKM. The CDR3 has 14 amino acids. J lost 2 bases, V lost 2 bases, and 3 bases had no gene match. Original data processing: Cell counts per sample came from amplifying reference gene primers. Clones were read by immunoSEQ multiplex PCR, and TCRdb kept only the in-frame ones, dropping some. V and J calls and clone size are those listed in that table; D and trimming were worked out from the DNA. The data show a few hundred thousand clones, around nine tenths seen once.

Material for sequencing was PBMCs or T cells enriched from blood (not recorded which). The V and J genes are TRBV28 and TRBJ2-7, with 7 bases matching TRBD1. The TCR comes from a woman aged 45-65 years who had recovered from COVID-19. CDR3 DNA: TGTGCCAGCAGTTTAACAGGGGCCACCTACGAGCAGTACTTC. It codes for CASSLTGATYEQYF.